The clone carrying this T cell receptor beta chain was picked up a small number of times. The antigen is not known. V was shortened by 6 bases and J by 7 bases, with 16 bases between the two germline ends. The CDR3 is 14 residues long. MiXCR, applied by TCRdb to the reads, yields one record per CDR3 protein. The table lists around 95,000 distinct CDR3 sequences, 29% of them singletons. This sample is part of a study of T cell repertoires in cytomegalovirus infection. Overall study: Public TCR beta signatures marked donors with CMV infection and the matching HLA.

The genes are TRBV12-3 or TRBV12-4 and TRBJ2-1; a possible D gene is TRBD2 (5 bases). The specimen was CD8+ T cells from cultured PBMCs, collected from culture after CMV antigen stimulation. This receptor was obtained from a human donor in good health (CMV status not recorded). Some clones in this sample may be carry-over from other donors' samples. CDR3 bases: TGTGCCAGCAGAGACGGGAAAGGAGGTAATGAGCAGTTCTTC. It specifies CASRDGKGGNEQFF.